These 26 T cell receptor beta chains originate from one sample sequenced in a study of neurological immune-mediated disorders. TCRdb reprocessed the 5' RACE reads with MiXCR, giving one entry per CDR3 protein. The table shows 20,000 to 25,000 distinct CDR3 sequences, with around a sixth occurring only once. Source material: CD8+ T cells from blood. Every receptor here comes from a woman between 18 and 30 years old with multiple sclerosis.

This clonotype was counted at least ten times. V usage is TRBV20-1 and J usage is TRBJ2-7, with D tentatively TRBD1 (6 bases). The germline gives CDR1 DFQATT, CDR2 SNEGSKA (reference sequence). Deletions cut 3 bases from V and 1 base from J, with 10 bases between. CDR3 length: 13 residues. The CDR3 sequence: CSASGTRSYEQYF. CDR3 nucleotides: TGCAGTGCTAGCGGGACACGGTCCTACGAGCAGTACTTC.

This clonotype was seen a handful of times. This CDR3 reads CASSQMTGGIYEQYF. For the CDR3, the DNA is TGTGCCAGCAGCCAGATGACAGGGGGGATCTACGAGCAGTACTTC. The chain has TRBV3-1 and TRBJ2-7; 9 bases fit TRBD1. V was clipped by 3 bases and J by 3 bases; unmatched bases: 6. The V gene's germline CDR1 is LGHDT and CDR2 YNNKEL (reference sequence). This CDR3 has 15 residues.

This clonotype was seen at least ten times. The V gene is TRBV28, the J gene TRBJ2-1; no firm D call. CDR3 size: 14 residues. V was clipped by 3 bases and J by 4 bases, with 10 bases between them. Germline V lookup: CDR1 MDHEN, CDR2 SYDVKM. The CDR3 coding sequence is TGTGCCAGCAGTTTTCAGGAAAGGTACAATGAGCAGTTCTTC. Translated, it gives CASSFQERYNEQFF.

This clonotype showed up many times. The CDR3 region has the DNA TGTGCCAGCAGTTTATCGTGGCAGCCCCAGCATTTT. As protein: CASSLSWQPQHF. The gene calls are TRBV12-3 or TRBV12-4 and TRBJ1-5, with D unclear. CDR3 length: 12 amino acids. Trimming removed 2 bases at V and 7 bases at J, with 6 bases between.

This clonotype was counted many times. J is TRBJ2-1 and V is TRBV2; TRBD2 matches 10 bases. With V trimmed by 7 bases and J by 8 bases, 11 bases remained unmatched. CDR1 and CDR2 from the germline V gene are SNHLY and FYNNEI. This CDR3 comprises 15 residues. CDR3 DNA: TGTGCCAGCAAGGAGCGGGGGGGCTCATATTATGAGCAGTTCTTC. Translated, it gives CASKERGGSYYEQFF.

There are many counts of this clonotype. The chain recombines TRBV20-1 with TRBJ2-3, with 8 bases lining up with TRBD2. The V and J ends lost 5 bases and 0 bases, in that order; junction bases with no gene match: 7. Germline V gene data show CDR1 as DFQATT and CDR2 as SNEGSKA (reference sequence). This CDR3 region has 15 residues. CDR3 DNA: TGCAGTGCTGGGGTCTTAGCGGGGAGCACAGATACGCAGTATTTT. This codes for CSAGVLAGSTDTQYF.

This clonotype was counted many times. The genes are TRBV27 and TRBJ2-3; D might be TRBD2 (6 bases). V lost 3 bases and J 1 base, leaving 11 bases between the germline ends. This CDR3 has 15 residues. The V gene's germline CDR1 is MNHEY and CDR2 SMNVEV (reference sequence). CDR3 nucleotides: TGTGCCAGCAGTTTCTACGGGAGTGGCACAGATACGCAGTATTTT. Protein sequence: CASSFYGSGTDTQYF.

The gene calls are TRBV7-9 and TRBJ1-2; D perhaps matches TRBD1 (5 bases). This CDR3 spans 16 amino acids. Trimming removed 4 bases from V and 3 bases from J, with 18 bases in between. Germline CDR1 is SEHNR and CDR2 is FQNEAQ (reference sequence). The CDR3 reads CASSSYIGRVDYGYTF. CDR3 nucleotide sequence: TGTGCCAGCAGCTCCTACATCGGCAGGGTAGACTATGGCTACACCTTC.

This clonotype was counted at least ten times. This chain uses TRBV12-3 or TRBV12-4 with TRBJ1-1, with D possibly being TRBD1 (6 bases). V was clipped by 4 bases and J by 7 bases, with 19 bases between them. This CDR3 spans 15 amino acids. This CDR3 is CASSSTGTSDIEAFF. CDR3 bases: TGTGCCAGCAGTTCTACCGGGACATCTGACATTGAAGCTTTCTTT.

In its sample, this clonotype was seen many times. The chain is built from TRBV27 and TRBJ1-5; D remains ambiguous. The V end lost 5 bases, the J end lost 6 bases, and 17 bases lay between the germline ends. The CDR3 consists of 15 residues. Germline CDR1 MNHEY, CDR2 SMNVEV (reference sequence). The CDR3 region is CASSRSPDGGQPQHF. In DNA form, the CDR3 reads TGTGCCAGCAGTCGCAGTCCTGACGGCGGTCAGCCCCAGCATTTT.

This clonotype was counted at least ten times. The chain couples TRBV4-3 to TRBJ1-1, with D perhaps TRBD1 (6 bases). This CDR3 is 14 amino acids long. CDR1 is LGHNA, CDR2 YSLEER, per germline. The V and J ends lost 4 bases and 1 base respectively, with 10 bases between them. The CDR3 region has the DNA TGCGCCAGCAGCCCCCAGGGGAGGAACACTGAAGCTTTCTTT. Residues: CASSPQGRNTEAFF.

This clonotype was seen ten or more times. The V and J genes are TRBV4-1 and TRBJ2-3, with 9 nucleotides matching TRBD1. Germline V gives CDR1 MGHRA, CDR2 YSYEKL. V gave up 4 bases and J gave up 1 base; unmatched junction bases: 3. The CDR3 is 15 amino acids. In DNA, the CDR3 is TGCGCCAGCAGCCCCGACAGGGGGGGCACAGATACGCAGTATTTT. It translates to CASSPDRGGTDTQYF.

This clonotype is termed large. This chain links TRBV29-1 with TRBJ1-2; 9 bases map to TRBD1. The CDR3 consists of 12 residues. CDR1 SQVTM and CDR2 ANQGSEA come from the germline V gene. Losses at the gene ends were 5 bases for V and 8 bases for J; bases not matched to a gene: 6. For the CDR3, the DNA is TGCAGCGTTAAACAGGGGGCGCGCGGCTACACCTTC. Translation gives CSVKQGARGYTF.

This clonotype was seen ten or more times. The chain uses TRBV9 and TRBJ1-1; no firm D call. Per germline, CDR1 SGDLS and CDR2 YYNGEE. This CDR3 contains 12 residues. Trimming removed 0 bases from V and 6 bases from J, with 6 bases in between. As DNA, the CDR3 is TGTGCCAGCAGCGTAGATTCTCCTGAAGCTTTCTTT. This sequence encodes CASSVDSPEAFF.

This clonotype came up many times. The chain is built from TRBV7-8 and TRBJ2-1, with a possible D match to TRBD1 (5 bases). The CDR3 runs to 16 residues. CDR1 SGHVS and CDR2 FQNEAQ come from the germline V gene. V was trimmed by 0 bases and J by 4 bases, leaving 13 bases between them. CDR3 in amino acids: CASSLARRGPYNEQFF. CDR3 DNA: TGTGCCAGCAGCTTAGCGCGAAGGGGCCCTTACAATGAGCAGTTCTTC.

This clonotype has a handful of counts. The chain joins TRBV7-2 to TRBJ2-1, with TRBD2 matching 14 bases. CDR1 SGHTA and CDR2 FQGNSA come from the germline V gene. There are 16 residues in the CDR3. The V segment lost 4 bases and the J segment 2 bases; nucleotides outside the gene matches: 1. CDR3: CASSSTSGRAYNEQFF. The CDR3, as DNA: TGTGCCAGCAGCTCGACTAGCGGGAGGGCCTACAATGAGCAGTTCTTC.

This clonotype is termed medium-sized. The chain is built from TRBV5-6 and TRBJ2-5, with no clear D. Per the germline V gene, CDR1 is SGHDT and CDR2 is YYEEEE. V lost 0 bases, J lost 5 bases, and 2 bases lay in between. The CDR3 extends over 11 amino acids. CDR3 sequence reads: CASSLDETQYF. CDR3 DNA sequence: TGTGCCAGCAGCTTGGACGAGACCCAGTACTTC.

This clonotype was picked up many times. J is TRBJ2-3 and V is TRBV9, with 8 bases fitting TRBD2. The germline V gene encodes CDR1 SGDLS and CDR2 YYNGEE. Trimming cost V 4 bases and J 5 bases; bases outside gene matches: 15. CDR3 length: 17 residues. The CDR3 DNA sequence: TGTGCCAGCAGCTCCCCCCCGGGGGGGGGGCCGATAGATACGCAGTATTTT. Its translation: CASSSPPGGGPIDTQYF. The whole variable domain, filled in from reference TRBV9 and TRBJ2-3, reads DSGVTQTPKHLITATGQRVTLRCSPRSGDLSVYWYQQSLDQGLQFLIQYYNGEERAKGNILERFSAQQFPDLHSELNLSSLELGDSALYFCASSSPPGGGPIDTQYFGPGTRLTVL.

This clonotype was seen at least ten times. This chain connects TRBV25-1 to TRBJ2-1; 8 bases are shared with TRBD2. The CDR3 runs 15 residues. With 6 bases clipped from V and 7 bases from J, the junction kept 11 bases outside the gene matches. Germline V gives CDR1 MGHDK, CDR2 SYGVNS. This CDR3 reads CASRNQREWGNEQFF. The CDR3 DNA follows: TGTGCCAGCAGAAACCAGCGGGAGTGGGGGAATGAGCAGTTCTTC.

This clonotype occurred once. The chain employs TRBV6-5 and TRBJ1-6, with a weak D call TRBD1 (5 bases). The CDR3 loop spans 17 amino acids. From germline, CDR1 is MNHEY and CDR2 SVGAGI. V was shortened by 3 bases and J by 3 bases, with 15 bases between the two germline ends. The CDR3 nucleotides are TGTGCCAGCAGTTATGGGGGTGGGGTGAGCTATAATTCACCCCTCCACTTT. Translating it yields CASSYGGGVSYNSPLHF.

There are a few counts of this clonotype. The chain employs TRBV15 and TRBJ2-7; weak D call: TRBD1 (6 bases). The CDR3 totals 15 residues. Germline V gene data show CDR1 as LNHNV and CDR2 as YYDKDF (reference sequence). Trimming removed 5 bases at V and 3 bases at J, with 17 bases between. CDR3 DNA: TGTGCCACCAGCCGCGCAGGGGTCAGGGGCTACGAGCAGTACTTC. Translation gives CATSRAGVRGYEQYF.

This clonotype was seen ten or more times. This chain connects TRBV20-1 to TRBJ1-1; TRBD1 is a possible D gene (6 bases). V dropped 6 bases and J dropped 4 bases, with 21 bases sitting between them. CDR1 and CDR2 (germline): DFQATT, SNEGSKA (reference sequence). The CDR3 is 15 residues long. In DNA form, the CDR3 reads TGCAGTGCCATCGAGGGGGGGGTCCGGGGCACTGAAGCTTTCTTT. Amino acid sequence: CSAIEGGVRGTEAFF.

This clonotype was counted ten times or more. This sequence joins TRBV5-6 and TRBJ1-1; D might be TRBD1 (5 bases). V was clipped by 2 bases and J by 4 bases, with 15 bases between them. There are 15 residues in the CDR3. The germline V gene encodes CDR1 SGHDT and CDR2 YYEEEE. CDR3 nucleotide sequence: TGTGCCAGCAGCTTCAGGACAACTGGCGGCACTGAAGCTTTCTTT. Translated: CASSFRTTGGTEAFF.

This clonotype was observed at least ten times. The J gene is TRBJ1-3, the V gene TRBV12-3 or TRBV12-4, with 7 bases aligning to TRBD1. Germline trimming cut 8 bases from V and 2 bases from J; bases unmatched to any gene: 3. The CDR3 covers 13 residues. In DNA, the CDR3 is TGTGCCAGCCGACAGGGAACTGGAAACACCATATATTTT. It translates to CASRQGTGNTIYF.

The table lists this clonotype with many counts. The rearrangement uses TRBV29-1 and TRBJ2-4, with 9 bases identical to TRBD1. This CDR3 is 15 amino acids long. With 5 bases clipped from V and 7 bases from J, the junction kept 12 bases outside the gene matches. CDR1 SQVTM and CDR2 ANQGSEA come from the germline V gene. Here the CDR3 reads CSVLRPGQGGNIQYF. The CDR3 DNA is TGCAGCGTTCTCAGACCGGGACAGGGTGGTAACATTCAGTACTTC.

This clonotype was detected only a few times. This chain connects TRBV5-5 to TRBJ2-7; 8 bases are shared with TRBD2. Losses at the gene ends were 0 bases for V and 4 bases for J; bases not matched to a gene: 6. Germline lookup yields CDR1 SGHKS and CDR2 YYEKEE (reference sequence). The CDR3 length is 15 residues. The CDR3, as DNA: TGTGCCAGCAGCTTGGAACCGGCGGGGGGATACGAGCAGTACTTC. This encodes CASSLEPAGGYEQYF.